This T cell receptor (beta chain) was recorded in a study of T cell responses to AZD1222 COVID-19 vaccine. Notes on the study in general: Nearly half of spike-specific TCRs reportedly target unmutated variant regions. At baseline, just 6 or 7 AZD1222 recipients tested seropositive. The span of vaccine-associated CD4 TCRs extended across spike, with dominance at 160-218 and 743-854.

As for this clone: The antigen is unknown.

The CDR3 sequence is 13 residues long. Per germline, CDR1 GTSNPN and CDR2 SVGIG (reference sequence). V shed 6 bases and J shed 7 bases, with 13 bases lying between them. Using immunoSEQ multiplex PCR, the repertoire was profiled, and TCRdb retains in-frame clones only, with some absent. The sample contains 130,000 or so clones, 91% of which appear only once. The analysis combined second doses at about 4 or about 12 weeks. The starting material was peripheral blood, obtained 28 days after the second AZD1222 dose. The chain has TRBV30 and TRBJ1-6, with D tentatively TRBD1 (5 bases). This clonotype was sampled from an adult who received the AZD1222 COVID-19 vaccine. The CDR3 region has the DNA TGTGCCTGTTCCGGGACGTCAAATTCACCCCTCCACTTT. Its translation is CACSGTSNSPLHF.